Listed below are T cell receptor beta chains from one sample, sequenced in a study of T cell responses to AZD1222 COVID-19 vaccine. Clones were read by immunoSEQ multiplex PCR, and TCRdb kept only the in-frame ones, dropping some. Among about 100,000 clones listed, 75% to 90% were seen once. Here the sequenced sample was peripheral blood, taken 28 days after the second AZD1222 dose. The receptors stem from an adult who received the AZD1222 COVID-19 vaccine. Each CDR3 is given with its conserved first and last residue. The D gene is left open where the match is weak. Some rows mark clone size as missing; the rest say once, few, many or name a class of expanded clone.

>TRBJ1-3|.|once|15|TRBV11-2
CASSLQGGSGNTIYF
TGTGCCAGCAGTTTACAGGGTGGATCTGGAAACACCATATATTTT
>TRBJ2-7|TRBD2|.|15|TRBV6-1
CASSDAAGVIYEQYF
TGTGCCAGCAGTGACGCGGCGGGAGTTATCTACGAGCAGTACTTC
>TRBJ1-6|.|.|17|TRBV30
CAWSAQAGDIIHSPLHF
TGTGCCTGGAGCGCACAAGCCGGGGACATAATTCATTCACCCCTCCACTTT
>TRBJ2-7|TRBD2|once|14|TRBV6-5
CATGTSGGSYEQYF
TGTGCCACCGGAACTAGCGGGGGGTCTTACGAGCAGTACTTC
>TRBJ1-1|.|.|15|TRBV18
CASSPLGPSNTEAFF
TGTGCCAGCTCACCACTTGGACCCTCGAACACTGAAGCTTTCTTT
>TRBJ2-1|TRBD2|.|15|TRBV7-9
CASMIPGLPSNEQFF
TGTGCCAGCATGATACCGGGACTACCTTCCAATGAGCAGTTCTTC
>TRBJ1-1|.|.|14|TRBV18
CASSPGGMNTEAFF
TGTGCCAGCTCACCCGGGGGCATGAACACTGAAGCTTTCTTT
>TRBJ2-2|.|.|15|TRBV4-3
CASSQVGADTGELFF
TGCGCCAGCAGCCAAGTTGGGGCTGACACCGGGGAGCTGTTTTTT
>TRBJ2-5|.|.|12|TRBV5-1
CASSSGAETQYF
TGCGCCAGCAGCTCGGGGGCGGAGACCCAGTACTTC
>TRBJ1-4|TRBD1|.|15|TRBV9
CASSPTGGANEKLFF
TGTGCCAGCAGCCCGACAGGGGGGGCTAATGAAAAACTGTTTTTT
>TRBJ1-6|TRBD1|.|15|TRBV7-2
CASSSLSTGASPLHF
TGTGCCAGCAGCTCTCTTTCGACAGGGGCGTCACCCCTCCACTTT
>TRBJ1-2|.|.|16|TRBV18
CASSRTQGSLLYGYTF
TGTGCCAGCTCAAGGACGCAGGGATCCCTCCTCTATGGCTACACCTTC
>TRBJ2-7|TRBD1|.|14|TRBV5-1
CASRGGTGLFKQYF
TGCGCCAGCAGGGGTGGGACAGGCCTCTTTAAGCAGTACTTC
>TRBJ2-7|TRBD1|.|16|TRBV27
CASSLSWGQGVHEQYF
TGTGCCAGCAGTTTATCGTGGGGACAGGGGGTCCACGAGCAGTACTTC
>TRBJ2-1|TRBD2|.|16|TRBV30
CAWSVLSGQTYNEQFF
TGTGCCTGGAGTGTACTTAGCGGGCAAACCTACAATGAGCAGTTCTTC
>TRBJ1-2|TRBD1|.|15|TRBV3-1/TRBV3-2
CASSLRDRGNYGYTF
TGTGCCAGCAGCCTCCGGGACAGGGGGAACTATGGCTACACCTTC
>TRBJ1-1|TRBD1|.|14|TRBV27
CASSLLGGGTEAFF
TGTGCCAGCAGTTTACTAGGGGGCGGCACTGAAGCTTTCTTT
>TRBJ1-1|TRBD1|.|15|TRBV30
CASHPRTGLNTEAFF
TGTGCCTCGCATCCCCGGACAGGGCTGAACACTGAAGCTTTCTTT
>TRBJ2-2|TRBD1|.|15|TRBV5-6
CASSRDRGRFGELFF
TGTGCCAGCAGCCGGGACAGGGGGAGGTTTGGGGAGCTGTTTTTT
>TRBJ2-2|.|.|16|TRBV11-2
CASSSLRDVRTGELFF
TGTGCCAGCAGCTCACTAAGGGACGTTCGTACCGGGGAGCTGTTTTTT
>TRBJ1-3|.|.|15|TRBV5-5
CASSSSGPDGNTIYF
TGTGCCAGCAGCTCATCGGGGCCCGACGGAAACACCATATATTTT
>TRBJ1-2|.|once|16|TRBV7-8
CASSLGGEGSDYGYTF
TGTGCCAGCAGCTTAGGGGGGGAGGGTAGCGACTATGGCTACACCTTC
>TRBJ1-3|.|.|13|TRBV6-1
CASSEESGNTIYF
TGTGCCAGCAGTGAAGAATCTGGAAACACCATATATTTT
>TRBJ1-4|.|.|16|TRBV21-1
CASSKAKTATNEKLFF
TGTGCCAGCAGCAAAGCTAAGACTGCAACTAATGAAAAACTGTTTTTT
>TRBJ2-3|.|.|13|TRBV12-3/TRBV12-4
CASMMGSTDTQYF
TGTGCCAGCATGATGGGTAGCACAGATACGCAGTATTTT
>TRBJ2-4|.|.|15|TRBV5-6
CASSETDKAKNIQYF
TGTGCCAGCAGCGAAACAGATAAAGCCAAAAACATTCAGTACTTC
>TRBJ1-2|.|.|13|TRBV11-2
CASSPRSVYGYTF
TGTGCCAGCAGCCCCCGGTCGGTTTATGGCTACACCTTC
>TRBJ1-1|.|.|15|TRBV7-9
CASSLGGRMNTEAFF
TGTGCCAGCAGCTTAGGAGGACGGATGAACACTGAAGCTTTCTTT
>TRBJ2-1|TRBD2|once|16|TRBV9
CASSGTSGGDYNEQFF
TGTGCCAGCAGCGGAACTAGCGGGGGCGACTACAATGAGCAGTTCTTC
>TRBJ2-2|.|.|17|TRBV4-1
CASSQDRTTKELPRLFF
TGCGCCAGCAGCCAAGATCGTACGACTAAGGAGCTGCCTAGGCTGTTTTTT
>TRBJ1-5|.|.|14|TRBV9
CASSVGGSNQPQHF
TGTGCCAGCAGCGTAGGTGGGAGCAATCAGCCCCAGCATTTT
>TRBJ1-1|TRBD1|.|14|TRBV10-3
CAITSQGANTEAFF
TGTGCCATCACTTCACAGGGGGCGAACACTGAAGCTTTCTTT
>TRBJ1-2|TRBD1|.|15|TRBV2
CASSVGQGGRYGYTF
TGTGCCAGCAGTGTGGGACAGGGAGGTCGGTATGGCTACACCTTC
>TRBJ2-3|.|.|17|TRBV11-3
CASSSRGEGAGTDTQYF
TGTGCCAGCAGCTCCCGAGGAGAGGGAGCAGGCACAGATACGCAGTATTTT
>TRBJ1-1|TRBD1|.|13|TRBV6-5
CASEGQGKRGAFF
TGTGCCAGCGAGGGACAGGGAAAAAGGGGGGCTTTCTTT